Listed here is a single T cell receptor beta chain. The germline CDR1 and CDR2 sequences are LNHDA and SQIVND (reference sequence). This CDR3 spans 15 amino acids. Trimming removed 6 bases from V and 0 bases from J, with 13 bases in between. The sample belongs to a study of blood T cell repertoires in COVID-19. Study at large: Samples of COVID-19 (acute and convalescent) were obtained from the United States, Italy and Spain. Sample material is recorded as cDNA or gDNA derived from T cells, B-cell-depleted T cells, or PBMCs.

How the authors handled the data: Reference gene primer amplification in the assay estimated nucleated cell counts. The table came from immunoSEQ multiplex PCR; TCRdb's copy has only in-frame clones and leaves some out. The V and J calls and clone size are taken from that table; D and trimming were inferred from the DNA. Of around 200,000 clones listed, roughly 85% are singletons. V usage is TRBV19 and J usage is TRBJ2-3; possibly TRBD2 for D (5 bases). The sample was peripheral blood. The source is a woman at least 80 years old with acute or convalescent COVID-19. The CDR3 reads CASRRRSSSTDTQYF. CDR3 nucleotides: TGTGCCAGTAGAAGGAGGAGCTCTAGCACAGATACGCAGTATTTT. Drawing the rest from reference TRBV19 and TRBJ2-3, the complete variable domain is DGGITQSPKYLFRKEGQNVTLSCEQNLNHDAMYWYRQDPGQGLRLIYYSQIVNDFQKGDIAEGYSVSREKKESFPLTVTSAQKNPTAFYLCASRRRSSSTDTQYFGPGTRLTVL.